This is a list of T cell receptor beta chains from one sample in a study of regulatory T cells in long-lasting Graves disease. TCRdb ran MiXCR on the multiplex PCR reads and lists one entry per CDR3 protein. The table shows approximately 400,000 distinct CDR3 sequences, with 15% occurring only once. This specimen consisted of peripheral blood mononuclear cells (PBMCs), obtained at new diagnosis, from a patient treated with antithyroid drugs. Receptors originate from a female donor with Graves disease. Both conserved end residues are part of each CDR3.

V: TRBV20-1; J: TRBJ2-1; CDR3: CSAVAGGYNEQFF
V: TRBV12-3/TRBV12-4; J: TRBJ1-5; CDR3: CASSPLSGQPQHF
V: TRBV2; J: TRBJ2-4; CDR3: CASGPRTLLAKNIQYF
V: TRBV27; J: TRBJ2-7; CDR3: CASSFGGAGSYEQYF
V: TRBV15; J: TRBJ1-4; CDR3: CATSRATGANLEKLFF
V: TRBV12-3/TRBV12-4; J: TRBJ1-2; CDR3: CASSYGGNNYGYTF
V: TRBV4-3; J: TRBJ1-1; CDR3: CASSQEGGVNTEAFF
V: TRBV13; J: TRBJ1-3; CDR3: CASSFVGGRGNTIYF
V: TRBV20-1; J: TRBJ2-1; CDR3: CSAPQFENEQFF
V: TRBV4-1; J: TRBJ1-5; CDR3: CASSQFVNQPQHF
V: TRBV5-4; J: TRBJ2-1; CDR3: CASSFAREGGNEQFF
V: TRBV5-5; J: TRBJ2-1; CDR3: CASSSRRGRDNYNEQFF
V: TRBV11-2; J: TRBJ2-4; CDR3: CASSLGGGLNTQYF
V: TRBV2; J: TRBJ1-1; CDR3: CASRADRTSNTEAFF
V: TRBV19; J: TRBJ2-3; CDR3: CASSRQRTSGRVGDTQYF
V: TRBV27; J: TRBJ2-7; CDR3: CASTSRDGSYEQYF
V: TRBV10-3; J: TRBJ1-1; CDR3: CAISEGHTEAFF
V: TRBV5-5; J: TRBJ2-1; CDR3: CASSWTPGNSYNEQFF
V: TRBV25-1; J: TRBJ1-3; CDR3: CASSTQRGNTIYF
V: TRBV7-2; J: TRBJ2-1; CDR3: CASSLLTGGNEQFF
V: TRBV5-1; J: TRBJ2-1; CDR3: CASSLEGQTFGSYNEQFF
V: TRBV5-5; J: TRBJ1-2; CDR3: CASSTQGQGIYGYTF
V: TRBV28; J: TRBJ2-2; CDR3: CASEGGASSNTGELFF
V: TRBV12-3/TRBV12-4; J: TRBJ1-1; CDR3: CASTRKGGLGNTEAFF
V: TRBV28; J: TRBJ1-4; CDR3: CASSPPRYRTNEKLFF
V: TRBV18; J: TRBJ2-2; CDR3: CASSPWAGELFF
V: TRBV5-4; J: TRBJ2-2; CDR3: CASSLEPGTDTGELFF
V: TRBV7-9; J: TRBJ2-5; CDR3: CASSAHRQRQETQYF
V: TRBV7-9; J: TRBJ1-2; CDR3: CASSWTYGYTF
V: TRBV5-5; J: TRBJ2-3; CDR3: CASSLGLAGLTDTQYF
V: TRBV29-1; J: TRBJ2-5; CDR3: CSAAGGWQETQYF